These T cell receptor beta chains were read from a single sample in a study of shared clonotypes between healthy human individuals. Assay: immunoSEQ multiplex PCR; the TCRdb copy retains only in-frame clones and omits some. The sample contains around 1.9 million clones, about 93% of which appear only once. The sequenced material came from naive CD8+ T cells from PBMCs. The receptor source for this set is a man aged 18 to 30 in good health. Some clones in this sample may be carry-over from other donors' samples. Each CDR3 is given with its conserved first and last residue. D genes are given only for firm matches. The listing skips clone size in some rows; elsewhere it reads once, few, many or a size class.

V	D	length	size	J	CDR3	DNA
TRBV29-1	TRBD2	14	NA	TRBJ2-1	CSVEGRGRAREQFF	TGCAGCGTTGAAGGTCGCGGGAGGGCAAGGGAGCAGTTCTTC
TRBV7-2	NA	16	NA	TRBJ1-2	CASSLTTGAVAHGYTF	TGTGCCAGCAGCTTAACAACCGGGGCGGTGGCACATGGCTACACCTTC
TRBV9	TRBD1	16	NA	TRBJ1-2	CASAGPKGAGNYGYTF	TGTGCCAGCGCGGGCCCTAAGGGGGCTGGGAACTATGGCTACACCTTC
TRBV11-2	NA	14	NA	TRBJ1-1	CASSSSGFNTEAFF	TGTGCCAGCAGCTCATCAGGGTTTAACACTGAAGCTTTCTTT
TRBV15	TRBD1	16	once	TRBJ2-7	CATSTGRDRASYEQYF	TGTGCCACCAGCACGGGCCGGGACAGGGCCTCCTACGAGCAGTACTTC
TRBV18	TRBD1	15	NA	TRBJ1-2	CASTETGVVIYGYTF	TGTGCCAGCACCGAGACAGGGGTGGTAATCTATGGCTACACCTTC
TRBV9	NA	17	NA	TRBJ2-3	CASSTLTGAFGGDTQYF	TGTGCCAGCAGCACCTTAACGGGAGCGTTTGGAGGAGATACGCAGTATTTT
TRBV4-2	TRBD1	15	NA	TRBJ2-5	CASSQVGRGQETQYF	TGTGCCAGCAGCCAAGTGGGCAGGGGGCAAGAGACCCAGTACTTC
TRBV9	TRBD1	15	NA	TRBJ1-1	CASSVTGGVNTEAFF	TGTGCCAGCAGCGTGACAGGGGGCGTCAACACTGAAGCTTTCTTT
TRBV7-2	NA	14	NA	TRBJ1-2	CASSPLMAGRGYTF	TGTGCCAGCAGCCCGCTAATGGCCGGTCGTGGCTACACCTTC
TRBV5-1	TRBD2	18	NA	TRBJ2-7	CASSLPPGLAGISYEQYF	TGCGCCAGCAGCTTACCTCCGGGACTAGCGGGAATATCCTACGAGCAGTACTTC
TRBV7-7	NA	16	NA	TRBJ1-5	CASTLILGLTNQPQHF	TGTGCCAGCACCTTAATCCTGGGACTAACTAATCAGCCCCAGCATTTT
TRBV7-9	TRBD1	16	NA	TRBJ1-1	CASSFPTGAGGTEAFF	TGTGCCAGCAGCTTCCCGACAGGGGCCGGCGGCACTGAAGCTTTCTTT
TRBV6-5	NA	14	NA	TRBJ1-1	CASSYQGPGTEAFF	TGTGCCAGCAGTTACCAGGGCCCGGGGACTGAAGCTTTCTTT